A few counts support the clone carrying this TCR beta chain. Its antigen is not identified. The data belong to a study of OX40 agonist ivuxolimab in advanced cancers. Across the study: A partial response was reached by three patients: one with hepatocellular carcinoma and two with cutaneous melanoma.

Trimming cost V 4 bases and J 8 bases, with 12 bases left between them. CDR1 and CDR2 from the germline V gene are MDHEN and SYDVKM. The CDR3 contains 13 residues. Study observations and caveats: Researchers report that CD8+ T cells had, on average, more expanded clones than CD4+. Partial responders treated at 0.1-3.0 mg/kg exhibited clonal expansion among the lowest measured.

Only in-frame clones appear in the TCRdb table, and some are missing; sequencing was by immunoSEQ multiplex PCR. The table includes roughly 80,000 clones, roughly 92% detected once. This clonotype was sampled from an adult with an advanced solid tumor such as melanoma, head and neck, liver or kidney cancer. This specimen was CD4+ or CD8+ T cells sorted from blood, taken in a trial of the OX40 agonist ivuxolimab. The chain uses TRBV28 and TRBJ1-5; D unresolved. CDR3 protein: CASSSAGYEPQHF. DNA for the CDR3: TGTGCCAGCAGTTCGGCGGGATACGAGCCCCAGCATTTT.